This T cell receptor beta chain was found in a study of blood T cell repertoires in COVID-19. At the level of the study: The cDNA or gDNA used as material had been derived from T cells, B-cell-depleted T cells, or PBMCs.

Per the original methods: Estimation of nucleated cell counts was performed using reference gene primer amplification. The repertoire was sequenced with immunoSEQ multiplex PCR; TCRdb's copy has only in-frame clones and lacks some. V, J and clone size derive from that table, while D and trimming were established from the DNA sequence. Among roughly 150,000 clones listed, about 83% were seen once. Germline V gene sequence: CDR1 SGHRS, CDR2 YFSETQ. The CDR3 spans 14 residues. Trimming pared 2 bases from V and 0 bases from J, leaving 8 bases between. J is TRBJ2-5 and V is TRBV5-1, with D unresolved. The receptor's source is a woman older than 75 with acute or convalescent COVID-19. Sequencing was carried out using peripheral blood. The CDR3 DNA follows: TGCGCCAGCAGCTTCCAGGTCGACCAAGAGACCCAGTACTTC. This gives the protein CASSFQVDQETQYF.